This is a list of T cell receptor beta chains from one sample in a study of control samples from healthy donors and cancer patients. Using immunoSEQ multiplex PCR, the repertoire was profiled, and TCRdb retains in-frame clones only, with some absent. The sample has about 130,000 clones; more than 85% are singletons. Sequenced sample: PBMCs. The receptors were sampled from a man in his fifties or sixties with head and neck cancer. CDR3s include the opening cysteine and the closing phenylalanine or tryptophan. Each record gives: clone size, V gene, J gene, CDR3 length, D gene, CDR3 DNA, CDR3 protein. The D gene is left open where the match is weak. Part of the rows lack a size; the others show once, few, many or a class for expanded clones.

-	TRBV28	TRBJ2-2	13	-	TGTGCCAGCAGTTTAGTCTCGGGCGGGGAGCTGTTTTTT	CASSLVSGGELFF
-	TRBV3-1/TRBV3-2	TRBJ1-2	14	-	TGTGCCAGCAGCCAAGGGTCTTTTACGAATGGCTACACCTTC	CASSQGSFTNGYTF
-	TRBV3-1/TRBV3-2	TRBJ1-6	11	-	TGTGCCAGCAGCCAAGTTGGCCCCCTCCACTTT	CASSQVGPLHF
-	TRBV5-6	TRBJ1-3	16	-	TGTGCCAGCAGCTCCCTCCTGAGGAACTCTGGAAACACCATATATTTT	CASSSLLRNSGNTIYF
-	TRBV4-1	TRBJ1-5	16	TRBD1	TGCGCCAGCAGCTTACGGACAGGGGGGATCAATCAGCCCCAGCATTTT	CASSLRTGGINQPQHF
-	TRBV9	TRBJ2-5	15	-	TGTGCCAGCAGCGTAGGTCTGAACCCCAGCGAGACCCAGTACTTC	CASSVGLNPSETQYF
-	TRBV7-3	TRBJ2-2	17	-	TGTGCCAGCAGCTTAAGGCCAGGAAAGGGGTTCGCCGGGGAGCTGTTTTTT	CASSLRPGKGFAGELFF
-	TRBV27	TRBJ1-1	15	-	TGTGCCAGCAGTTTCCTTACAGGGCGGACCACTGAAGCTTTCTTT	CASSFLTGRTTEAFF
-	TRBV27	TRBJ2-7	16	TRBD1	TGTGCCAGCAGGGTGGGACAGGGGGAAAGGGTAAGGGAGCAGTACTTC	CASRVGQGERVREQYF
-	TRBV2	TRBJ2-2	13	TRBD1	TGTGCCAGCAGCAAACAGGGGGTCGGGGAGCTGTTTTTT	CASSKQGVGELFF
-	TRBV7-9	TRBJ2-5	16	TRBD2	TGTGCCAGCAGCTATTCTAGCGGGGGGGCCCACGAGACCCAGTACTTC	CASSYSSGGAHETQYF
-	TRBV7-6	TRBJ1-3	16	-	TGTGCCAGCAGCTTATTCAAGAGCCCCTCTGGAAACACCATATATTTT	CASSLFKSPSGNTIYF
-	TRBV12-5	TRBJ1-1	13	-	TGTGCTAGTGGTTTGATGGGTCGGACTGAAGCTTTCTTT	CASGLMGRTEAFF
-	TRBV7-3	TRBJ2-5	15	-	TGTGCCAGCAGCTTAACGGGGGGTACCTGGGAGACCCAGTACTTC	CASSLTGGTWETQYF
once	TRBV7-2	TRBJ2-7	14	-	TGTGCCAGCAGCTTATTCCCTGGATCCTACGAGCAGTACTTC	CASSLFPGSYEQYF
-	TRBV9	TRBJ1-6	15	-	TGTGCCAGCAGCCCCACCATTGGGGGTAATTCACCCCTCCACTTT	CASSPTIGGNSPLHF
few	TRBV21-1	TRBJ1-6	18	-	TGTGCCAGCAGCGGACGATACGGGAGGAGCTCCTATAATTCACCCCTCCACTTT	CASSGRYGRSSYNSPLHF
-	TRBV19	TRBJ2-7	14	-	TGTGCCAGTAGTATAGGACCAGCTTCCTACGAGCAGTACTTC	CASSIGPASYEQYF
-	TRBV6-6	TRBJ1-3	14	-	TGTGCCAGCACCCTTATGGGCTCGGGAAACACCATATATTTT	CASTLMGSGNTIYF
-	TRBV7-2	TRBJ2-3	15	TRBD2	TGTGCCAGCAGCTTAAGCGGGGGGCGTGGAGATACGCAGTATTTT	CASSLSGGRGDTQYF
-	TRBV29-1	TRBJ2-1	12	-	TGCAGCGCCTTCAACCTTTACAATGAGCAGTTCTTC	CSAFNLYNEQFF
-	TRBV5-4	TRBJ2-2	15	-	TGTGCCAGCAGCTTCTCCGGGACAACGACCGGGGAGCTGTTTTTT	CASSFSGTTTGELFF
once	TRBV5-4	TRBJ1-4	15	-	TGTGCCAGCAGCGACCAAGGGGGAGGTAATGAAAAACTGTTTTTT	CASSDQGGGNEKLFF
-	TRBV4-3	TRBJ2-2	16	-	TGCGCCAGCAGCCAACCGGGACACACGAACACCGGGGAGCTGTTTTTT	CASSQPGHTNTGELFF